This T cell receptor beta chain comes out of a study of PD-1 blockade in classical Hodgkin lymphoma. Overall study results and limits: CD4+ TCR diversity, unlike CD8+, climbed significantly by C4D1.

Within the sample, this clone is medium-sized. Its cognate antigen is unknown. All patients experienced relapse after autologous stem cell transplantation, and brentuximab vedotin exposure was variable. Trimming pared 5 bases from V and 5 bases from J, leaving 27 bases between. The CDR3 loop spans 18 amino acids. Germline V CDR1 and CDR2: LNHDA, SQIVND (reference sequence). TCRdb's table, derived via immunoSEQ multiplex PCR, lists solely in-frame clones and lacks some. The repertoire has 20,000 to 30,000 clones, 65% to 90% of them found once; the top ten carry about 19%. The origin of this receptor is a human donor with classical Hodgkin lymphoma. This sequence joins TRBV19 and TRBJ2-5; D is perhaps TRBD2 (6 bases). The input for sequencing was peripheral blood mononuclear cells (PBMCs), taken before the second cycle of nivolumab. The CDR3 sequence is CASSLAPPDNGAGETQYF. The CDR3 DNA reads TGTGCCAGTAGTTTGGCACCCCCCGACAACGGGGCGGGGGAGACCCAGTACTTC.